A single T cell receptor beta chain is shown here with its context. The data derive from a study of response to subunit inactivated influenza vaccine. Trimming pared 5 bases from V and 6 bases from J, leaving 10 bases between. CDR3 length: 13 residues. The germline V gene has CDR1 MDHEN and CDR2 SYDVKM. TCRdb reprocessed the RT-PCR reads via MiXCR and lists one record per CDR3 protein. The data show roughly 500,000 distinct CDR3 sequences, around 25% seen once. The same sample was also studied in work on T cells expressing NK-cell markers. Per that paper: Synthesis of TCR beta cDNA relied on 5'RACE template switching carrying UMIs. NKG2C+ dominant clonotypes from several donors made up about 1.0-8% of CD8+ T cells.

The sequences come from CD4+ T cells sorted from PBMCs, collected 11 to 12 days after vaccination. The source is a man aged 45-65 years who received an inactivated influenza vaccine. The chain joins TRBV28 to TRBJ1-4; TRBD1 might be the D (5 bases). The CDR3 nucleotides read TGTGCCAGCAGTAACCCGGGGGATGAAAAACTGTTTTTT. This codes for CASSNPGDEKLFF. The whole variable domain, remainder taken from reference TRBV28 and TRBJ1-4, is DVKVTQSSRYLVKRTGEKVFLECVQDMDHENMFWYRQDPGLGLRLIYFSYDVKMKEKGDIPEGYSVSREKKERFSLILESASTNQTSMYLCASSNPGDEKLFFGSGTQLSVL.